This T cell receptor (beta chain) came from a study of shared clonotypes between healthy human individuals. Study summary: Each donor's CD8 memory used one plate, CD8 naive two, each CD4 subset three. Study findings and constraints: Naive CD4 clonotype sharing across several donors was about 5%. It was the few donors that limited the genetic and exposure-history diversity represented.

In its sample, this clone was seen a few times. Its specificity is unknown. Here immunoSEQ multiplex PCR was the method, and the copy in TCRdb shows in-frame clones only, minus some. The sample contains more than 2,000,000 clones, around 94% of which appear only once. The sequenced sample was naive CD4+ T cells sorted from blood. Subset: CD45RA+ positively selected. The receptor comes from a man aged 18-30 years in good health.

This CDR3 reads CASSIPTGRALGPQHF. In DNA form, the CDR3 reads TGTGCCAGTAGTATACCGACAGGTCGGGCTTTGGGACCCCAGCATTTT. The J gene is TRBJ1-5, the V gene TRBV19; tentatively, D is TRBD1 (6 bases). This CDR3 contains 16 residues. V lost 2 bases and J lost 10, with 21 bases in between. Germline CDR1 reads LNHDA; CDR2 reads SQIVND (reference sequence).